The 14 T cell receptor beta chains given below trace back to one sample, sequenced in a study of beta chain features in type 1 diabetes. Study-wide points: There was a moderate but significant shortening of TCRB CDR3s in all four CD4+ subsets of Type 1 diabetes patients.

These receptors' targets are unknown. Expressed TCRB transcripts were sequenced, since all the RNA that had been isolated was reverse transcribed. This table comes from immunoSEQ multiplex PCR, and its TCRdb copy is limited to in-frame clones, with some not included. Here the sample spans a few hundred thousand clones, about 12% being singletons. The sequenced sample was naive CD4+ T cells from blood. These receptors were taken from a woman under 30 with type 1 diabetes.

The J gene is TRBJ1-2, the V gene TRBV27; D not certain. V dropped 0 bases and J dropped 3 bases, with 8 bases sitting between them. This CDR3 comprises 14 residues. CDR1 and CDR2 (germline): MNHEY, SMNVEV (reference sequence). CDR3 nucleotide sequence: TGTGCCAGCAGTTTATCGGGCAGCTACTATGGCTACACCTTC. Protein sequence: CASSLSGSYYGYTF.

CDR3 DNA sequence: TGTGCCAGCAGCTTGAGCGTTGGTCTACCCTCCTACAATGAGCAGTTCTTC. Encoded protein: CASSLSVGLPSYNEQFF. The chain has TRBV9 and TRBJ2-1; D not certain. The germline CDR1 and CDR2 sequences are SGDLS and YYNGEE. The V end lost 4 bases, the J end lost 0 bases, and 17 bases lay between the germline ends. This CDR3 is 17 amino acids long.

This chain connects TRBV25-1 to TRBJ2-5; D is unclear. This CDR3 region has 11 residues. V lost 2 bases, J lost 11 bases, and 9 bases lay in between. CDR1 and CDR2 from the germline V gene are MGHDK and SYGVNS. As DNA, the CDR3 is TGTGCCAGCAGTGAAATGTTTGAGCAGTACTTC. This codes for CASSEMFEQYF.

The CDR3 coding sequence is TGTGCTCTGAACCGGGGGGACGAGCAGTACTTC. This codes for CALNRGDEQYF. The chain carries TRBV30 and TRBJ2-7, with TRBD2 identical over 7 bases. The CDR3 length is 11 residues. Germline CDR1 GTSNPN, CDR2 SVGIG (reference sequence).

The chain is built from TRBV7-9 and TRBJ2-7, with a weak D call TRBD1 (5 bases). Per the germline V gene, CDR1 is SEHNR and CDR2 is FQNEAQ (reference sequence). The CDR3 covers 14 residues. V was clipped by 2 bases and J by 3 bases, with 11 bases between them. The DNA for the CDR3 is TGTGCCAGCAGCTTAAGTACGGACAACTACGAGCAGTACTTC. Its translation is CASSLSTDNYEQYF.

This clone appeared a few times. V usage is TRBV30 and J usage is TRBJ1-5; D gene unclear. Germline V gives CDR1 GTSNPN, CDR2 SVGIG (reference sequence). The CDR3 is 17 amino acids. With 0 bases removed from V and 0 bases from J, the gap between germline ends came to 15 bases. As DNA, the CDR3 is TGTGCCTGGAGTGTTAGAACAGCTACCCATAGCAATCAGCCCCAGCATTTT. Residues: CAWSVRTATHSNQPQHF.

This clone appeared a few times. The rearrangement links TRBV19 to TRBJ1-2, with D possibly being TRBD1 (5 bases). CDR3 length: 11 amino acids. V dropped 9 bases and J dropped 7 bases, with 12 bases sitting between them. Germline V gives CDR1 LNHDA, CDR2 SQIVND (reference sequence). CDR3 sequence (DNA): TGTGCCAGCTCAGGGCCCGGTGGCTACACCTTC. Its protein product is CASSGPGGYTF.

This clone showed up just a few times. The same CDR3 also results from other DNA sequences found in this sample. The rearrangement links TRBV9 to TRBJ2-3; no firm D call. This CDR3 contains 14 residues. V lost 0 bases and J 1 base, leaving 6 bases between the germline ends. Germline CDR1 and CDR2: SGDLS and YYNGEE. CDR3 region: CASSVVGGTDTQYF. In DNA, the CDR3 is TGTGCCAGCAGCGTAGTGGGCGGCACAGATACGCAGTATTTT.

This clone was observed once. J is TRBJ2-1 and V is TRBV18, with D possibly TRBD2 on 5 matching bases. The CDR3 contains 13 residues. Germline CDR1 reads KGHSH; CDR2 reads LQKENI. The ends were cut back, 2 bases at V and 7 bases at J, with 9 bases in the middle. The DNA of the CDR3 is TGTGCCAGCTCACCAGGCGGGCTAAATGAGCAGTTCTTC. This codes for CASSPGGLNEQFF. Filled out from reference TRBV18 and TRBJ2-1, the complete variable domain reads NAGVMQNPRHLVRRRGQEARLRCSPMKGHSHVYWYRQLPEEGLKFMVYLQKENIIDESGMPKERFSAEFPKEGPSILRIQQVVRGDSAAYFCASSPGGLNEQFFGPGTRLTVL.

The chain has TRBV5-4 and TRBJ1-2; the D is unclear. V lost 2 bases to trimming and J lost 0 bases, with 8 bases between them. CDR3 length: 14 amino acids. Germline V CDR1 and CDR2: SGHNT, YYREEE (reference sequence). The CDR3 region is CASSFGGTNYGYTF. CDR3 coding DNA: TGTGCCAGCAGCTTCGGAGGGACTAACTATGGCTACACCTTC.

This clone was recorded a few times. The V call is TRBV30, the J call TRBJ1-1; 8 positions match TRBD1. Germline loops: CDR1 GTSNPN, CDR2 SVGIG (reference sequence). This CDR3 spans 11 amino acids. V lost 7 bases, J lost 6 bases, and 4 bases stayed unmatched. The CDR3 loop is CALDRVAEAFF. DNA for the CDR3: TGTGCCTTGGACAGGGTCGCTGAAGCTTTCTTT.

The chain has TRBV25-1 and TRBJ2-7, with 7 bases aligning to TRBD1. Germline-derived CDR1 and CDR2 are MGHDK and SYGVNS. Losses at the gene ends were 4 bases for V and 3 bases for J; bases not matched to a gene: 12. The CDR3 has 16 residues. CDR3 loop: CASSGLNTGAVYEQYF. Written as DNA, the CDR3 is TGTGCCAGCAGTGGTCTGAATACAGGGGCGGTCTACGAGCAGTACTTC.

The chain combines TRBV7-9 with TRBJ1-1; D not resolved. With 2 bases removed from V and 7 bases from J, the gap between germline ends came to 11 bases. CDR3 length: 13 amino acids. Germline assignment: CDR1 SEHNR and CDR2 FQNEAQ (reference sequence). As DNA, the CDR3 is TGTGCCAGCAGCTTACGACTGGGAGGTGAAGCTTTCTTT. It translates to CASSLRLGGEAFF.

This clone was recorded a few times. The gene calls are TRBV5-1 and TRBJ1-2, with D possibly matching TRBD1 (5 bases). Trimming removed 1 base at V and 8 bases at J, with 18 bases between. The CDR3 contains 15 residues. CDR1 and CDR2 from the germline V gene are SGHRS and YFSETQ. The CDR3 nucleotides are TGCGCCAGCAGCTTGACGGGACTCGTCACCGGGGGCTACACCTTC. This codes for CASSLTGLVTGGYTF.